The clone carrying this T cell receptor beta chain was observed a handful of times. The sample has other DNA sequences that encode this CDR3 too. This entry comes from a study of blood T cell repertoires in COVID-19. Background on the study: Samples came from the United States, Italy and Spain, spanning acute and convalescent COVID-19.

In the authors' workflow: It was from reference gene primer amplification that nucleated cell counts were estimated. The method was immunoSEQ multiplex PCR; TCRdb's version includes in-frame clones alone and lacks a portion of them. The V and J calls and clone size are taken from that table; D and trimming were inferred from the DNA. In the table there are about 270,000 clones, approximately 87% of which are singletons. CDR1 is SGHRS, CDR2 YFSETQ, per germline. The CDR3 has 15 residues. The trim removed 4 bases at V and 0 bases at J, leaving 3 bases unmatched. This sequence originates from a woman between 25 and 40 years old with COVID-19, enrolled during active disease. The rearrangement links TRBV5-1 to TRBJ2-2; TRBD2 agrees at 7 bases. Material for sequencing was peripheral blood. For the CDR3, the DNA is TGCGCCAGCAGCCCCCGGGGGGCGAACACCGGGGAGCTGTTTTTT. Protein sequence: CASSPRGANTGELFF.